Listed here are 16 T cell receptor beta chains from one sample, sequenced in a study of human T cells and chemical hapten exposure. Each CDR3 protein is one row after TCRdb ran MiXCR on the RACE reads. The sample includes tens of thousands of distinct CDR3 sequences, 11% seen only once; the top ten take approximately 3.5%. Time point indicated: patch test 3, about 24 weeks after DPC sensitization. As to treatment: therapeutic diphenylcyclopropenone sensitization with weekly scalp DPC. This material consisted of whole blood, taken in connection with sensitization to the hapten diphenylcyclopropenone (DPC). The receptors were sampled from a woman in her 50s with alopecia areata. Some clones in this sample may be carry-over from other donors' samples.

V gene TRBV18 combines with J gene TRBJ2-7, with TRBD1 matching over 9 bases. CDR3 length: 15 amino acids. The V and J ends lost 6 bases and 2 bases, in that order; junction bases with no gene match: 8. The germline gives CDR1 KGHSH, CDR2 LQKENI. CDR3 DNA sequence: TGTGCCAGCTCCTCGGGGACAGGGCCCACCTACGAGCAGTACTTC. It codes for CASSSGTGPTYEQYF. Variable domain in full (rest from reference TRBV18 and TRBJ2-7): NAGVMQNPRHLVRRRGQEARLRCSPMKGHSHVYWYRQLPEEGLKFMVYLQKENIIDESGMPKERFSAEFPKEGPSILRIQQVVRGDSAAYFCASSSGTGPTYEQYFGPGTRLTVT.

The chain has TRBV20-1 and TRBJ2-3; TRBD2 matches 7 bases. Germline V CDR1 and CDR2: DFQATT, SNEGSKA (reference sequence). The CDR3 has 17 amino acids. V lost 1 base to trimming and J lost 2 bases; unmatched junction nucleotides: 12. The CDR3 region has the DNA TGCAGTGCTAGAGTCCCAGCCTTAGCGGGCCTCACAGATACGCAGTATTTT. Protein sequence: CSARVPALAGLTDTQYF.

Ten or more counts support this clonotype. This chain links TRBV20-1 with TRBJ2-1; no firm D call. The CDR3 extends over 14 amino acids. Germline CDR1 reads DFQATT; CDR2 reads SNEGSKA (reference sequence). Trimming removed 4 bases at V and 0 bases at J, with 10 bases between. CDR3 sequence (DNA): TGCAGTGCTACCTTAGCTATCTCCTACAATGAGCAGTTCTTC. Protein sequence: CSATLAISYNEQFF.

This clonotype has at least ten counts. The chain combines TRBV30 with TRBJ2-3; D uncertain. V lost 1 base, J lost 3 bases, and 2 bases lay in between. Germline CDR1 and CDR2: GTSNPN and SVGIG (reference sequence). This CDR3 has 11 residues. This CDR3 reads CAWSETDTQYF. CDR3 in DNA: TGTGCCTGGAGTGAGACAGATACGCAGTATTTT.

This clonotype was seen repeatedly, ten times or more. The gene calls are TRBV20-1 and TRBJ1-1, with unresolved D. Deletions cut 5 bases from V and 3 bases from J, with 10 bases between. The CDR3 totals 12 residues. Germline values: CDR1 DFQATT, CDR2 SNEGSKA (reference sequence). The CDR3 nucleotides read TGCAGTGCTCTGTCCAGAGACACTGAAGCTTTCTTT. This translates into CSALSRDTEAFF.

This clonotype was seen repeatedly, ten times or more. The chain couples TRBV7-3 to TRBJ2-1; 10 bases agree with TRBD2. Germline CDR1 is SGHTA and CDR2 is FQGTGA. The CDR3 totals 18 residues. Trimming removed 4 bases from V and 5 bases from J; junction bases left unmatched: 14. CDR3 sequence (DNA): TGTGCCAGCAGCTCGCGCAGTTGGACTAGCGGTCCCAACAATGAGCAGTTCTTC. Protein sequence: CASSSRSWTSGPNNEQFF.

The rearrangement links TRBV29-1 to TRBJ2-5, with D perhaps TRBD1 (6 bases). Trimming took 3 bases from V and 4 from J, leaving 12 bases between them. The CDR3 consists of 13 residues. Per the germline V gene, CDR1 is SQVTM and CDR2 is ANQGSEA. This chain's CDR3 is CSVDLGGIETQYF. For the CDR3, the DNA is TGCAGCGTTGATCTAGGGGGAATAGAGACCCAGTACTTC. Based on the CDR3 plus reference TRBV29-1 and TRBJ2-5, the full variable domain is SAVISQKPSRDICQRGTSLTIQCQVDSQVTMMFWYRQQPGQSLTLIATANQGSEATYESGFVIDKFPISRPNLTFSTLTVSNMSPEDSSIYLCSVDLGGIETQYFGPGTRLLVL.

This clonotype came up many times. The J gene is TRBJ2-5, the V gene TRBV7-3; 11 nucleotides match TRBD1. Germline CDR1 and CDR2: SGHTA and FQGTGA. The CDR3 is made up of 15 amino acids. Trimming cost V 2 bases and J 5 bases; bases outside gene matches: 4. The CDR3 is CASSLGTGGGETQYF. The DNA for the CDR3 is TGTGCCAGCAGCTTAGGGACAGGGGGAGGTGAGACCCAGTACTTC.

This clonotype was recorded at least ten times. V gene TRBV6-6 combines with J gene TRBJ2-7, with 7 bases aligning to TRBD2. The CDR3 loop spans 16 amino acids. Germline V lookup: CDR1 MNHNY, CDR2 SVGAGI (reference sequence). Trimming took 0 bases from V and 4 from J; bases not matched to a gene: 9. The CDR3 loop is CASSYSGASGEYEQYF. The CDR3, as DNA: TGTGCCAGCAGTTACTCCGGGGCTAGCGGAGAGTACGAGCAGTACTTC.

This clonotype was picked up many times. The chain uses TRBV3-1 and TRBJ2-7, with D hard to call. With 4 bases removed from V and 7 bases from J, the gap between germline ends came to 14 bases. Germline CDR1 LGHDT, CDR2 YNNKEL (reference sequence). The CDR3 runs 13 residues. The CDR3, as DNA: TGTGCCAGCAGCCTCGGTATTAGGGAAGAGCAGTACTTC. This codes for CASSLGIREEQYF.

This clonotype showed up many times. The rearrangement joins TRBV27 to TRBJ2-2; the D is unclear. Trimming stripped 8 bases from V and 3 bases from J, with 7 bases between. CDR3 length: 12 amino acids. From germline, CDR1 is MNHEY and CDR2 SMNVEV (reference sequence). This CDR3 reads CASDGDTGELFF. CDR3 DNA sequence: TGTGCCAGCGATGGGGACACCGGGGAGCTGTTTTTT.

This clonotype came up a few times. For the CDR3, the DNA is TGTGCCAGCAGTTCGTGGGGGATGGGGTACGAGCAGTACTTC. This translates into CASSSWGMGYEQYF. V gene TRBV27 combines with J gene TRBJ2-7; perhaps D is TRBD1 or TRBD2 (5 bases each). V lost 4 bases and J lost 4, with 14 bases in between. Germline CDR1 is MNHEY and CDR2 is SMNVEV (reference sequence). The CDR3 contains 14 residues.

The gene calls are TRBV5-1 and TRBJ2-3; D tentatively fits TRBD1 or TRBD2 (6 bases each). Germline V lookup: CDR1 SGHRS, CDR2 YFSETQ. Trimming took 0 bases from V and 1 from J, leaving 9 bases between them. This CDR3 is 15 amino acids long. CDR3 residues: CASSLEGGRTDTQYF. The DNA for the CDR3 is TGCGCCAGCAGCTTGGAAGGGGGGCGCACAGATACGCAGTATTTT.

This clonotype was detected ten times or more. The V call is TRBV29-1, the J call TRBJ2-1; D might be TRBD1 (6 bases). The germline V gene has CDR1 SQVTM and CDR2 ANQGSEA. This CDR3 region has 12 residues. V gave up 7 bases and J gave up 10 bases, with 17 bases separating them. As DNA, the CDR3 is TGCAGCGCCGTCGGTTACAGGGAGGAGCAGTTCTTC. It is translated as CSAVGYREEQFF.

This clonotype showed up many times. The chain is built from TRBV5-5 and TRBJ2-7, with TRBD2 as a possible D gene (6 bases). CDR3 length: 14 residues. Germline V gives CDR1 SGHKS, CDR2 YYEKEE (reference sequence). V lost 7 bases, J lost 2 bases, and 16 bases lay in between. DNA of the CDR3: TGTGCCAGCCGGGGTGCGGGAAGCGCCTACGAGCAGTACTTC. This codes for CASRGAGSAYEQYF.

Turning to this clonotype: At one of its ends the junction is not consistent with the germline gene, which may arise from a read error. The rearrangement uses TRBV18 and TRBJ1-5; D is unresolved. CDR3 length equals 13 residues. Per germline, CDR1 KGHSH and CDR2 LQKENI. CDR3 sequence (DNA): TGTACCAGCTCACAAGATAGCAATCAGCCCCAGCATTTT. Translation: CTSSQDSNQPQHF.